This record covers a single TCR beta chain. Library preparation (for TCRbeta) was performed with unique molecular identifiers. MiXCR, applied by TCRdb to the PCR reads, yields one record per CDR3 protein. The table shows a few hundred thousand distinct CDR3 sequences, with approximately 30% occurring only once. The data stem from a study of T-cell reconstitution after alpha-beta-depleted transplantation in children. Germline V gene data show CDR1 as MNHEY and CDR2 as SVGEGT. Trimming at V came to 8 bases and at J to 5 bases, leaving 4 bases not matched to a gene. The CDR3 runs 13 residues. This TCR derives from a boy in the first two years of life with Wiskott-Aldrich syndrome, due to receive a stem cell transplant. The V gene is TRBV6-2 or TRBV6-3, the J gene TRBJ2-1, with 9 bases aligning to TRBD1. The source material was PBMCs, sampled before TCRalphabeta/CD19-depleted stem cell transplant. For the CDR3, the DNA is TGTGCCAGCGCGGGACAGGGTAACAATGAGCAGTTCTTC. Translating it yields CASAGQGNNEQFF.